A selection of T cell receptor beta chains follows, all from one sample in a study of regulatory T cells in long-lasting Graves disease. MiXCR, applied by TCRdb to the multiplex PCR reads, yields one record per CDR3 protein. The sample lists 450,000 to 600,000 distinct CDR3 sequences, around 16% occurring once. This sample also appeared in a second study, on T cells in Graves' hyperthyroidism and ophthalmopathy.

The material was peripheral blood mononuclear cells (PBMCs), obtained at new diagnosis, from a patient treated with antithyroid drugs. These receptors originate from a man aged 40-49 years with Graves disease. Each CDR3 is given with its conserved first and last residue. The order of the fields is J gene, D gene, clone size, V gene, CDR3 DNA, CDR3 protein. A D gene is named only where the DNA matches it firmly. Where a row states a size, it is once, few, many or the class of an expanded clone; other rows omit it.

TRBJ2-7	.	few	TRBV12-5	TGTGCTAGTGGCCCGGACAGATACGAGCAGTACTTC	CASGPDRYEQYF
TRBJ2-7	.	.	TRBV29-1	TGCAGCGTCGCCAGGGGTCAACTAGTCTACGAGCAGTACTTC	CSVARGQLVYEQYF
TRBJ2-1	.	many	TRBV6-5	TGTGCCAGCAGTTCCCATACAGGGTCCTACCACAATGAGCAGTTCTTC	CASSSHTGSYHNEQFF
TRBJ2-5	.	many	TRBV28	TGTGCCAGCAGTCGAGCCAGCGAGACCCAGTACTTC	CASSRASETQYF
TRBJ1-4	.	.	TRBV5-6	TGTGCCAGCAGCTTGGTCGGAGATGAAAAACTGTTTTTT	CASSLVGDEKLFF
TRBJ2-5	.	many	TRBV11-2	TGTGCCAGCAGCTTAGGAACGAGGAAAGAGACCCAGTACTTC	CASSLGTRKETQYF
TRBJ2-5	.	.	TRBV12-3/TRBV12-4	TGTGCCAGCAGTTTTAGCCCAGCGGGCCTAAGAGGGCGAGAGACCCAGTACTTC	CASSFSPAGLRGRETQYF
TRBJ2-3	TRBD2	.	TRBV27	TGTGCCAGCAGTTTCCGGACTAGCGGGAGATCGAACACAGATACGCAGTATTTT	CASSFRTSGRSNTDTQYF
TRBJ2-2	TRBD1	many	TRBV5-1	TGCGCCAGCAGCTTTGGACAGGGGATCACCGGGGAGCTGTTTTTT	CASSFGQGITGELFF
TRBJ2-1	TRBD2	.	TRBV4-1	TGCGCCAGCAGCCAGGGGGGGGTGGACTACAATGAGCAGTTCTTC	CASSQGGVDYNEQFF
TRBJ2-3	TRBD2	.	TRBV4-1	TGTGCCAGCAGCCAAGGACTAGCGGGAGGACCGAAACTTAGCACAGATACGCAGTATTTT	CASSQGLAGGPKLSTDTQYF
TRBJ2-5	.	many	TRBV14	TGTGCCAGCAGCCCCTACAAGGGTCAAGAGACCCAGTACTTC	CASSPYKGQETQYF
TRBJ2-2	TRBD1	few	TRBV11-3	TGTGCCAGCAGCCACACCGGGACAGGCACCGGGGAGCTGTTTTTT	CASSHTGTGTGELFF
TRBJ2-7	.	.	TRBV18	TGTGCCAGCTCACCAACGGCGGGGGCGTCCTACGAGCAGTACTTC	CASSPTAGASYEQYF
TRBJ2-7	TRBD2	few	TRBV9	TGTGCCAGCAGCGTAGAGGCCCGGGGGGGCCTTTACAAGCAGTACTTC	CASSVEARGGLYKQYF
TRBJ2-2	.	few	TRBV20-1	TGCAGTGCTAGAGGACAGAACGTGGGGACCAGGGAGCTGTTTTTT	CSARGQNVGTRELFF
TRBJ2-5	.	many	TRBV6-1	TGTGCCAGCAGTGAAGGCAGGGCCCAGACCCAGTACTTC	CASSEGRAQTQYF
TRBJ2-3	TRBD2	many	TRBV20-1	TGCAGTGCTTGGCTAGCGGGAGCCCTCACAGATACGCAGTATTTT	CSAWLAGALTDTQYF
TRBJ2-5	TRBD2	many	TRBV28	TGTGCCAGCAGTCGAGCGGGGGAAGAGACCCAGTACTTC	CASSRAGEETQYF
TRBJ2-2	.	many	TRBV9	TGTGCCAGCAGCGTCGACCCCCTAGCCGGGGAGCTGTTTTTT	CASSVDPLAGELFF
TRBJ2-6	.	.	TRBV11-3	TGCGCCAGCAGCCCGGGGGCCAACGCCCTGACTTTC	CASSPGANALTF
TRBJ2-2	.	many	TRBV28	TGTGCCAGCAGGTCACAAGGAGGGGAGCTGTTTTTT	CASRSQGGELFF
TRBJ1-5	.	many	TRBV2	TGTGCCAGCAGTATGACAGGTATTAGCAATCAGCCCCAGCATTTT	CASSMTGISNQPQHF
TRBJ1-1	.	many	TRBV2	TGTGCCAGCGCAGCGGTCGCTGAAGCTTTCTTT	CASAAVAEAFF
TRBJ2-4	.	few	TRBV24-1	TGTGCCACCAGTGATTCAGGGCGAGGTGGGAACATTCAGTACTTC	CATSDSGRGGNIQYF
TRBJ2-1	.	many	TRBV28	TGTGCCAGTAACTCTCGGAGGGGCGATGAGCAGTTCTTC	CASNSRRGDEQFF
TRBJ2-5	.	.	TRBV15	TGTGCCACCAGGCTGGGACTCCTACAAGAGACCCAGTACTTC	CATRLGLLQETQYF
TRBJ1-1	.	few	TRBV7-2	TGTGCCAGCAGCAACTCACCATCACCAGGCACTGAAGCTTTCTTT	CASSNSPSPGTEAFF
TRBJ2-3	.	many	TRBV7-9	TGTGCCAGCCCAAGGGGAGATACGCAGTATTTT	CASPRGDTQYF
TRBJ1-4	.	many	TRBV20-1	TGCAGTGCTAGAGTCGCAGGAGGGGATGAAAAACTGTTTTTT	CSARVAGGDEKLFF
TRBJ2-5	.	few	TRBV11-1	TGTGCCAGCAGCCAGAGTAGGGGTCGGACCCAGTACTTC	CASSQSRGRTQYF
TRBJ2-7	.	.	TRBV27	TGTGCCAGCAGTTTGAGAGGGGACTTGCACTCCTACGAGCAGTACTTC	CASSLRGDLHSYEQYF
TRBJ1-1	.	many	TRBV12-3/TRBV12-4	TGTGCCAGCAGCCAGTACGACAGTCGCGCTTTCTTT	CASSQYDSRAFF
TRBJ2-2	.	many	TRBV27	TGTGCCAGCAGGGGTTGGGGGGGCAATCCCTGGGAGCTGTTTTTT	CASRGWGGNPWELFF
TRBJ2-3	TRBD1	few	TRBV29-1	TGCAGCGTCCCGGGACAGGGACTCACAGATACGCAGTATTTT	CSVPGQGLTDTQYF
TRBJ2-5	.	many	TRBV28	TGTGCCAGCAGAACCATCCTGGCGGGCGTCCAAGAGACCCAGTACTTC	CASRTILAGVQETQYF
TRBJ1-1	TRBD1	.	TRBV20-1	TGCAGTGCTGAAGAGGGGGCAGCGAACACTGAAGCTTTCTTT	CSAEEGAANTEAFF
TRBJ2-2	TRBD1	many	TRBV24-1	TGTGCCACCAGTGACCTATCCCCGGGACAGGTTAACACCGGGGAGCTGTTTTTT	CATSDLSPGQVNTGELFF
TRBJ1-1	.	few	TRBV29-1	TGCAGCGTTGTAGCTGGGGTGAACACTGAAGCTTTCTTT	CSVVAGVNTEAFF
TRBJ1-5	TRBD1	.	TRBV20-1	TGCAGTATTGGACAGGCCCACAATCAGCCCCAGCATTTT	CSIGQAHNQPQHF
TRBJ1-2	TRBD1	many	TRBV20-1	TGCAGTGCTACCTCTCCGGGACAGGGAGCGAATGGCTACACCTTC	CSATSPGQGANGYTF
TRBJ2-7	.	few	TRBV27	TGTGCCAGCCAAGTTAGGTCGAGCTCCTACGGGCAGTACTTC	CASQVRSSSYGQYF
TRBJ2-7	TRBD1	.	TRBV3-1	TGTGCCAGCGGCCACTCGACAGGGGGAGTAACCTACGAGCAGTACTTC	CASGHSTGGVTYEQYF
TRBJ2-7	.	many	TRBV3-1	TGTGCCAGCAGCCCCCACGGCGGCAGGGGCGAGCAGTACTTC	CASSPHGGRGEQYF
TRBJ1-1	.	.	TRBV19	TGTGCCAGTAGTATAGAGGGTGTGAGGACGGCTTTCTTT	CASSIEGVRTAFF
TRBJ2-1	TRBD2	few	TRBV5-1	TGCGCCAGCAGCTCGGGACTAGCGGGCCCCAGGCACTACAATGAGCAGTTCTTC	CASSSGLAGPRHYNEQFF
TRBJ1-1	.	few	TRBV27	TGTGCCAGCTCCCCCGGCAGCCCATGGGCTGAAGCTTTCTTT	CASSPGSPWAEAFF
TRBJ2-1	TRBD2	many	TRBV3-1	TGTGCCAGCAGCCAAGATCCCGGGAGGGCCAATGAGCAGTTCTTC	CASSQDPGRANEQFF
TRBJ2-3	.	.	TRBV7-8	TGTGCCAGCAGCTTAGTGGGAGTGGGCCTCCGTAGCACAGATACGCAGTATTTT	CASSLVGVGLRSTDTQYF
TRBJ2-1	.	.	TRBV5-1	TGCGCCAGCAGCCCCGACAGGGACTACTACAATGAGCAGTTCTTC	CASSPDRDYYNEQFF
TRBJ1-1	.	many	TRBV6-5	TGTGCCAGCAGTCACTCGGGAGGGAGGAACACTGAAGCTTTCTTT	CASSHSGGRNTEAFF
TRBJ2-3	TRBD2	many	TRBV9	TGTGCCAGCGCGGAGCGGGAGGGCCTAAGCACAGATACGCAGTATTTT	CASAEREGLSTDTQYF
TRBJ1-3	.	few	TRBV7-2	TGTGCCAGCAGCTTTGCAATGCCTGGAAACACCATATATTTT	CASSFAMPGNTIYF
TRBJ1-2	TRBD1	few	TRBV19	TGTGCCAGTAGTATAGTCTGGGACAGGGCTACCAACTATGGCTACACCTTC	CASSIVWDRATNYGYTF
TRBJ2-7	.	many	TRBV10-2	TGCGCCAGCAGTGAGGAGATACCCTACGAGCAGTACTTC	CASSEEIPYEQYF
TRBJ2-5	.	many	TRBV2	TGTGCCAGCAGTGACCGGCAACCCCGGGGAAAGACCCAGTACTTC	CASSDRQPRGKTQYF
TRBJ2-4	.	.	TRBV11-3	TGTGCCAGCAGCTTCGATGCGGGAACCTTCGTTGCCAAAAACATTCAGTACTTC	CASSFDAGTFVAKNIQYF